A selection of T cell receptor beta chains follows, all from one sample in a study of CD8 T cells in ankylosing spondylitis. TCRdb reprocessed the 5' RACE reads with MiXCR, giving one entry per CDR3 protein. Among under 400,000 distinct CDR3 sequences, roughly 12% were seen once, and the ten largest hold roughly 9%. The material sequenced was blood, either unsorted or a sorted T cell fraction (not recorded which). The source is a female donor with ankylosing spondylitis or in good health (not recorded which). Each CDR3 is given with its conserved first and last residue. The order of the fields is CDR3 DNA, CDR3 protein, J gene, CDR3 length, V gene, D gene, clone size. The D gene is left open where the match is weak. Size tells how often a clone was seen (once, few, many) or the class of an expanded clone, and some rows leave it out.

cdr3_nt: TGCAGTGCCACCTCCGGGACTAGCGGGATTAGGAGCTCCTACGAGCAGTACTTC
cdr3_aa: CSATSGTSGIRSSYEQYF
j_call: TRBJ2-7
cdr3_length: 18
v_call: TRBV20-1
d_call: TRBD2
clone_size: few

cdr3_nt: TGTGCCACTGGGACAGGTAGCTCCTACGAGCAGTACTTC
cdr3_aa: CATGTGSSYEQYF
j_call: TRBJ2-7
cdr3_length: 13
v_call: TRBV13
d_call: TRBD1
clone_size: -

cdr3_nt: TGTGCCTGGAGTGTACTTGGGCTCCAAGAGACCCAGTACTTC
cdr3_aa: CAWSVLGLQETQYF
j_call: TRBJ2-5
cdr3_length: 14
v_call: TRBV30
d_call: -
clone_size: -

cdr3_nt: TGTGCCGGCAGTTCCCTAGGCGGAGGGACCGGGGAGCTGTTTTTT
cdr3_aa: CAGSSLGGGTGELFF
j_call: TRBJ2-2
cdr3_length: 15
v_call: TRBV7-2
d_call: -
clone_size: -

cdr3_nt: TGTGCCAACAGCAACTGGGGACTAGCGGGTGACCCGCAGTACTTC
cdr3_aa: CANSNWGLAGDPQYF
j_call: TRBJ2-7
cdr3_length: 15
v_call: TRBV5-6
d_call: TRBD2
clone_size: -

cdr3_nt: TGCGCCAGCAGCTTGGGGACAGGGGATAAGCCCCAGCATTTT
cdr3_aa: CASSLGTGDKPQHF
j_call: TRBJ1-5
cdr3_length: 14
v_call: TRBV5-1
d_call: TRBD1
clone_size: once

cdr3_nt: TGTGCCAGCTCACCAGACCCCTTGGGGCGCACTGAAGCTTTCTTT
cdr3_aa: CASSPDPLGRTEAFF
j_call: TRBJ1-1
cdr3_length: 15
v_call: TRBV18
d_call: -
clone_size: -

cdr3_nt: TGTGCCAGCACCCGAGGGACAGGAGGAGAGACCCAGTACTTC
cdr3_aa: CASTRGTGGETQYF
j_call: TRBJ2-5
cdr3_length: 14
v_call: TRBV12-3/TRBV12-4
d_call: TRBD1
clone_size: many

cdr3_nt: TGCAGCGTTGGCGGACAGACCTCTGGGGCCAACGTCCTGACTTTC
cdr3_aa: CSVGGQTSGANVLTF
j_call: TRBJ2-6
cdr3_length: 15
v_call: TRBV29-1
d_call: -
clone_size: many

cdr3_nt: TGCTGTGCTAGAGATTTGGGAGCGGGGGGTCCCTACAATGAGCAGTTCTTC
cdr3_aa: CCARDLGAGGPYNEQFF
j_call: TRBJ2-1
cdr3_length: 17
v_call: TRBV20-1
d_call: TRBD2
clone_size: -

cdr3_nt: TGCGCCAGCAGGTACTCTGGATCTAACTATGGCTACACCTTC
cdr3_aa: CASRYSGSNYGYTF
j_call: TRBJ1-2
cdr3_length: 14
v_call: TRBV5-1
d_call: -
clone_size: many